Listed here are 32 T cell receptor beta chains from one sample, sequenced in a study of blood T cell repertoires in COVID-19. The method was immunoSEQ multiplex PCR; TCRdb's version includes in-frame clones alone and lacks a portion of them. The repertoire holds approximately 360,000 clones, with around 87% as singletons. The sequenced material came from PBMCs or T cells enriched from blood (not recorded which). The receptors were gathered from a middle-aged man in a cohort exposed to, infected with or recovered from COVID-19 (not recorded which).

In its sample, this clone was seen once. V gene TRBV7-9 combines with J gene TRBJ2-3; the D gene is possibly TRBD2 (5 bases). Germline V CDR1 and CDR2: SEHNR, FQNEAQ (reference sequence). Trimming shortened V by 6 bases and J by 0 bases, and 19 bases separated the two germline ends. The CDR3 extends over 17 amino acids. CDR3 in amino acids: CASSQRVRTASTDTQYF. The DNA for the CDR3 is TGTGCCAGCAGTCAGAGGGTCCGGACGGCTAGCACAGATACGCAGTATTTT.

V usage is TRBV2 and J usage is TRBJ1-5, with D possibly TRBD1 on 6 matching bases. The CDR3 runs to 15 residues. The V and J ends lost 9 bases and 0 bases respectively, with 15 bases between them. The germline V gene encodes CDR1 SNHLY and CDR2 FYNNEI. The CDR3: CASGPGQYSNQPQHF. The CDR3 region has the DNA TGTGCCAGTGGCCCGGGACAATATAGCAATCAGCCCCAGCATTTT. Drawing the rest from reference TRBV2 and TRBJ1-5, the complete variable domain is EPEVTQTPSHQVTQMGQEVILRCVPISNHLYFYWYRQILGQKVEFLVSFYNNEISEKSEIFDDQFSVERPDGSNFTLKIRSTKLEDSAMYFCASGPGQYSNQPQHFGDGTRLSIL.

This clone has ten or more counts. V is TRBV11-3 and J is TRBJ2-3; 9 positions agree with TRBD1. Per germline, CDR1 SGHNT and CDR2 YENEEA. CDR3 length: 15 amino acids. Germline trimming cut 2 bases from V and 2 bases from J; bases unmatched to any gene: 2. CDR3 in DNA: TGTGCCAGCAGCTTAAAACAGGGGGCCACAGATACGCAGTATTTT. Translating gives CASSLKQGATDTQYF.

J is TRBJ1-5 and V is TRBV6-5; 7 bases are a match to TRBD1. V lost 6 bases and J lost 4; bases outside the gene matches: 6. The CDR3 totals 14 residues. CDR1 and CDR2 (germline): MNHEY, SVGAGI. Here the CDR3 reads CASRRQGGNQPQHF. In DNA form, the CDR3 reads TGTGCCAGCAGAAGACAGGGAGGAAATCAGCCCCAGCATTTT.

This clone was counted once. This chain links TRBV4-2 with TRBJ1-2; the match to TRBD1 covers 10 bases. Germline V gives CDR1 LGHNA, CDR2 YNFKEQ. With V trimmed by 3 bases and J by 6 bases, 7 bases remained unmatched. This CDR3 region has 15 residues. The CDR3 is CASSHRDRGRNGYTF. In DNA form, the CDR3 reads TGTGCCAGCAGCCACCGAGACAGGGGGCGCAATGGCTACACCTTC.

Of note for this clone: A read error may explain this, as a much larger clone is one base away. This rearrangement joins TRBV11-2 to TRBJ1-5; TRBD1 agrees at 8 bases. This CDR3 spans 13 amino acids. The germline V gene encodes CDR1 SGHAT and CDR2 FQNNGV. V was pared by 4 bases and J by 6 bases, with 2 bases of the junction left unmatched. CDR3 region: CASSSDRGQPQHF. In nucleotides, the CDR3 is TGTGCCAGCAGCTCTGACAGGGGTCAGCCCCAGCATTTT.

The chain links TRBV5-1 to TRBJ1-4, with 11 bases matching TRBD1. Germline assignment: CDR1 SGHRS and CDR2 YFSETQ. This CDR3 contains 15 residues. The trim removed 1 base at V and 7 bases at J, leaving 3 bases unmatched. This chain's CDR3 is CASSLSDRGPEKLFF. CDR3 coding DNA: TGCGCCAGCAGCTTGTCGGACAGGGGGCCTGAAAAACTGTTTTTT. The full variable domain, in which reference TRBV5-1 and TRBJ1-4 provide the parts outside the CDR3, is KAGVTQTPRYLIKTRGQQVTLSCSPISGHRSVSWYQQTPGQGLQFLFEYFSETQRNKGNFPGRFSGRQFSNSRSEMNVSTLELGDSALYLCASSLSDRGPEKLFFGSGTQLSVL.

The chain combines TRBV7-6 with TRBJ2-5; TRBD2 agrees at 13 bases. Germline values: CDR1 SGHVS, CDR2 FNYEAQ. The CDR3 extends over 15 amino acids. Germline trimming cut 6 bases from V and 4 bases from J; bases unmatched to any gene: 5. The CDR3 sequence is CASSRWTSGRETQYF. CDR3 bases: TGTGCCAGCAGTCGTTGGACTAGCGGGAGAGAGACCCAGTACTTC.

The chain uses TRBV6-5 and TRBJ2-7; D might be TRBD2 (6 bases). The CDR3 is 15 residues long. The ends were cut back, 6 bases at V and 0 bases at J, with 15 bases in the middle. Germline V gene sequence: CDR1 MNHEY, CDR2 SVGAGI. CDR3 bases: TGTGCCAGCAGAACCCTAGCGACTAGCTCCTACGAGCAGTACTTC. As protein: CASRTLATSSYEQYF.

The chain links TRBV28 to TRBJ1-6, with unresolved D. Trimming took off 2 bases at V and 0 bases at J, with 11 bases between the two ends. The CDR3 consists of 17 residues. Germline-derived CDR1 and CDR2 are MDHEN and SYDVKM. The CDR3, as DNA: TGTGCCAGCAGTTTAACCCCACAGAGCTCCTATAATTCACCCCTCCACTTT. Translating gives CASSLTPQSSYNSPLHF.

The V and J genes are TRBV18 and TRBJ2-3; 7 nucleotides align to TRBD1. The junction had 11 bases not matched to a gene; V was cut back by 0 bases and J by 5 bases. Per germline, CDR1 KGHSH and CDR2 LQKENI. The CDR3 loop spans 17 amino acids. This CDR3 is CASSPPTGQGVGDTQYF. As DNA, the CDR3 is TGTGCCAGCTCACCACCGACGGGCCAGGGGGTAGGAGATACGCAGTATTTT.

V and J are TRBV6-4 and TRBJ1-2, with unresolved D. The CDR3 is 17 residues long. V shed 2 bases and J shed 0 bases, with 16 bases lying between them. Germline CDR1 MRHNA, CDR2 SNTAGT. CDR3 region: CASSDGWSGRANYGYTF. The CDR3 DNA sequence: TGTGCCAGCAGTGACGGTTGGTCCGGTCGCGCTAACTATGGCTACACCTTC.

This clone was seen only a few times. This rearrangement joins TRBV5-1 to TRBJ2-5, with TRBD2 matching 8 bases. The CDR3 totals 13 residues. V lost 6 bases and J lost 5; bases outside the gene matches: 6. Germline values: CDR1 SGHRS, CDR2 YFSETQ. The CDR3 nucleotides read TGCGCCAGCAATAGCGGGATCGGGGAGACCCAGTACTTC. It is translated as CASNSGIGETQYF.

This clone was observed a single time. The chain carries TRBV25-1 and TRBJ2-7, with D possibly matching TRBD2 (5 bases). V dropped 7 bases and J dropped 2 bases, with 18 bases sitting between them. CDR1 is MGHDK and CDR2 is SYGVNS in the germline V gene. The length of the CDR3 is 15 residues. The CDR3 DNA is TGTGCCAGCACCGATGAGGCACTAGGGACCTACGAGCAGTACTTC. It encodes CASTDEALGTYEQYF.

DNA of the CDR3: TGTGCCACCGGGCCAGCGGGTTTCTACAATGAGCAGTTCTTC. It is translated as CATGPAGFYNEQFF. J is TRBJ2-1 and V is TRBV9; a weak D match, TRBD2 (6 bases). The ends were cut back, 9 bases at V and 3 bases at J, with 16 bases in the middle. CDR1 is SGDLS, CDR2 YYNGEE, per germline. CDR3 length equals 14 residues.

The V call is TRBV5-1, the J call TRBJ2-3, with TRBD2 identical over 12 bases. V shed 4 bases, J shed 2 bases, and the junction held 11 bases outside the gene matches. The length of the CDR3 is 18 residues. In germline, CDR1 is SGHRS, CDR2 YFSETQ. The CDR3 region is CASSPRSLAGGNTDTQYF. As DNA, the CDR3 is TGCGCCAGCAGCCCCCGTTCGCTAGCGGGAGGGAACACAGATACGCAGTATTTT.

The CDR3 nucleotides read TGTGCCAGCAGTGCCTCTTCCCACGGACAGGCAGGAAACACCATATATTTT. Amino acid sequence: CASSASSHGQAGNTIYF. This chain joins TRBV6-4 and TRBJ1-3; the match to TRBD1 covers 7 bases. The CDR3 totals 17 residues. CDR1 and CDR2 (germline): MRHNA, SNTAGT. The V and J ends lost 4 bases and 4 bases, in that order; junction bases with no gene match: 13.

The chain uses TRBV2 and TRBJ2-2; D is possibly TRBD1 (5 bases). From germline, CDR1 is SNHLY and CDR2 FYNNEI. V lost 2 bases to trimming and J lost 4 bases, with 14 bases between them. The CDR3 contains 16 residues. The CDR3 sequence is CASSEWGTQGTGELFF. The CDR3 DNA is TGTGCCAGCAGTGAATGGGGAACCCAGGGCACCGGGGAGCTGTTTTTT.

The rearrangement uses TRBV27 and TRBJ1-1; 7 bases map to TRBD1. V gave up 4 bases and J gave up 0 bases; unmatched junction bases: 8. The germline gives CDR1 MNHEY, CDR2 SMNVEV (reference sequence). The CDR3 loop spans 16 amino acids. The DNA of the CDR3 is TGTGCCAGCAGTTCCCTAAACAGGGGATTGAACACTGAAGCTTTCTTT. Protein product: CASSSLNRGLNTEAFF.

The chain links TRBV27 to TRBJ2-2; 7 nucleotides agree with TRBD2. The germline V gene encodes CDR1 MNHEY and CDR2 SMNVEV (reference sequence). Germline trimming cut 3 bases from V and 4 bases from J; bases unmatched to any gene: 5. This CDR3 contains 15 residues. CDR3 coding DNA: TGTGCCAGCAGTTTTGGCGGGAGAGGCACCGGGGAGCTGTTTTTT. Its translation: CASSFGGRGTGELFF.

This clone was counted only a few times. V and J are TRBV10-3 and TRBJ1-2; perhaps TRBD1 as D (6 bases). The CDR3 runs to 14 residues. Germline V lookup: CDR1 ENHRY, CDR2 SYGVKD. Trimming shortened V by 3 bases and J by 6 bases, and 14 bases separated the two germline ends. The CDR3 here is CAISEGPGEDGYTF. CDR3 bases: TGTGCCATCAGTGAAGGTCCAGGGGAAGATGGCTACACCTTC.

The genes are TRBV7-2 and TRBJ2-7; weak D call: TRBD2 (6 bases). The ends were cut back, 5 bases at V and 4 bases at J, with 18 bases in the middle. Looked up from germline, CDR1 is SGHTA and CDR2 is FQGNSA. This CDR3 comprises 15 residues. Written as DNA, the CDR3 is TGTGCCAGCAGCCCCGAGGGACTCCGAGGTTACGAGCAGTACTTC. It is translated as CASSPEGLRGYEQYF.

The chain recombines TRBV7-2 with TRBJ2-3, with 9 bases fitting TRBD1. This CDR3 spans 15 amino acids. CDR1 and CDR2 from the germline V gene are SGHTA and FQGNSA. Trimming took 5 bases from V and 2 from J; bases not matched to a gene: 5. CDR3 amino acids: CASSPGTGFTDTQYF. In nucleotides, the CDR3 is TGTGCCAGCAGCCCTGGGACAGGGTTCACAGATACGCAGTATTTT.

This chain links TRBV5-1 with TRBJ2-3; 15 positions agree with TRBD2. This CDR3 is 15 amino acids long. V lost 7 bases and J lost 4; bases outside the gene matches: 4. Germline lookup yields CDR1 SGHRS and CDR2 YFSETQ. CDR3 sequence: CASARTSGRADTQYF. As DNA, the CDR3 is TGCGCCAGCGCCCGGACTAGCGGGAGGGCAGATACGCAGTATTTT.

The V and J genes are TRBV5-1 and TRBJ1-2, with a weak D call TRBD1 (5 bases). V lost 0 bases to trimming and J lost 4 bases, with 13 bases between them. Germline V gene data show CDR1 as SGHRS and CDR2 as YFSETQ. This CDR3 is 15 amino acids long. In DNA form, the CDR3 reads TGCGCCAGCAGCTTGGATGATCCGACAGCCTATGGCTACACCTTC. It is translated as CASSLDDPTAYGYTF.

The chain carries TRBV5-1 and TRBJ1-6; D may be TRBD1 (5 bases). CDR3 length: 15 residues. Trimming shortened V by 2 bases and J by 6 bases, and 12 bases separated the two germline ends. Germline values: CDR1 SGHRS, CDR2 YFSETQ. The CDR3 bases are TGCGCCAGCAGCTTAACCGGGACTGTTAATTCACCCCTCCACTTT. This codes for CASSLTGTVNSPLHF.

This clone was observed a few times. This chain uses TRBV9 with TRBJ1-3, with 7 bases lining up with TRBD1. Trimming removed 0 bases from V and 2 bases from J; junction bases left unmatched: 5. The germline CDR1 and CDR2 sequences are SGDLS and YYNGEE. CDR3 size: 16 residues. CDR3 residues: CASSVELGGAGNTIYF. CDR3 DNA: TGTGCCAGCAGCGTAGAATTAGGGGGCGCTGGAAACACCATATATTTT.

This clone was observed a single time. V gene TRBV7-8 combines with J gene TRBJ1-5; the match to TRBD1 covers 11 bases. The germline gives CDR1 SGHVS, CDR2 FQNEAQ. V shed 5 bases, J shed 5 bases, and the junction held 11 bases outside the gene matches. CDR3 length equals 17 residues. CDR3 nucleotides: TGTGCCAGCAGCCAAGTCCCGGGACAGGGGGGAGATCAGCCCCAGCATTTT. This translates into CASSQVPGQGGDQPQHF.

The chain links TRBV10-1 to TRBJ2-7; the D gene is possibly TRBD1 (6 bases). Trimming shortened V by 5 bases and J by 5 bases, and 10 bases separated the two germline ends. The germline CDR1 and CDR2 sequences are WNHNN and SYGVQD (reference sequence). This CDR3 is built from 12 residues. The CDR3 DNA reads TGCGCCAGCAGTTCACAGGGTAACGAGCAGTACTTC. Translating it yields CASSSQGNEQYF.

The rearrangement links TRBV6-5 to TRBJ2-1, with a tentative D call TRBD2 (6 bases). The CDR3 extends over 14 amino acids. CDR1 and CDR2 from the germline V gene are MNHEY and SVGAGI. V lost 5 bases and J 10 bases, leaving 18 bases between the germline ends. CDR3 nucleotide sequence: TGTGCCAGCAGTACATCGAGGGACTTCGGAGAGCAGTTCTTC. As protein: CASSTSRDFGEQFF.

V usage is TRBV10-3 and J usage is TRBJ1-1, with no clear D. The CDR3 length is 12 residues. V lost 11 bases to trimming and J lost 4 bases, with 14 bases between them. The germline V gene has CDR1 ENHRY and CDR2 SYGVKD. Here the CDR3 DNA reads TGTGCCTCACACAGTGAAGTCACTGAAGCTTTCTTT. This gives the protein CASHSEVTEAFF.

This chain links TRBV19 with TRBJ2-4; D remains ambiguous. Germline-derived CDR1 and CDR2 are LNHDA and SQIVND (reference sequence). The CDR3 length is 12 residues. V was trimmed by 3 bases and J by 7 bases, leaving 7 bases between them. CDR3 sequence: CASSMRQNIQYF. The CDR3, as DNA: TGTGCCAGTAGTATGCGGCAGAACATTCAGTACTTC.